This T cell receptor beta chain is drawn from a study of shared clonotypes between healthy human individuals. Study-level background: The people who gave samples were a couple of women and a few men aged 18 to 49.

This CDR3 is built from 17 residues. Germline trimming cut 2 bases from V and 0 bases from J; bases unmatched to any gene: 6. The germline V gene encodes CDR1 SGHTA and CDR2 FQGTGA. Unsorted PBMC DNA underwent sequencing on ten immunoSEQ deep assay plates. The protocol was immunoSEQ multiplex PCR, while the TCRdb copy is restricted to in-frame clones and leaves out a portion. The table includes hundreds of thousands of clones, around 81% detected once. Donors were healthy HIV-negative adults without recently reported acute infections or vaccinations. Among the donors, all were Caucasian adults who lived in Nashville, Tennessee.

The chain has TRBV7-3 and TRBJ2-1; the match to TRBD2 covers 8 bases. This sequence originates from a woman aged 40 to 55 in good health. Some clones in this sample may be carry-over from other donors' samples. Sequencing used PBMCs. CDR3: CASSLGISGDSYNEQFF. In DNA form, the CDR3 reads TGTGCCAGCAGCTTAGGGATTAGCGGGGACTCCTACAATGAGCAGTTCTTC.